The 15 T cell receptor beta chains given below trace back to one sample, sequenced in a study of T cell repertoires in aging, cancer and after chemotherapy. TCR beta rearrangements were amplified from peripheral blood genomic DNA. Multiplex touch-down PCR with TRB-A/B primers amplified rearranged V-D-J TRB sequences. TCRdb reanalysed the multiplex PCR reads using MiXCR and keeps one entry per CDR3 protein. The table shows several thousand distinct CDR3 sequences, with roughly a quarter occurring only once. The sequencing sample was made of blood. These receptors were taken from a human donor with a blood cancer.

In this sample, this clonotype turned up a few times. This chain uses TRBV18 with TRBJ1-2; D call uncertain. Trimming stripped 2 bases from V and 2 bases from J, with 6 bases between. The CDR3 covers 13 residues. Germline CDR1 is KGHSH and CDR2 is LQKENI. This CDR3 is CASSPDENYGYTF. The CDR3 coding sequence is TGTGCCAGCTCACCAGACGAAAACTATGGCTACACCTTC.

The J gene is TRBJ1-1, the V gene TRBV7-2; no clear D gene. Germline CDR1 SGHTA, CDR2 FQGNSA. The V gene lost 5 bases and the J gene lost 1 base, with 11 bases spanning the gap. The CDR3 loop spans 14 amino acids. The CDR3, as DNA: TGTGCCAGCAGCGTCAGCCCGGGGAACACTGAAGCTTTCTTT. Protein: CASSVSPGNTEAFF. Combining the CDR3 with reference TRBV7-2 and TRBJ1-1 gives the whole variable domain GAGVSQSPSNKVTEKGKDVELRCDPISGHTALYWYRQSLGQGLEFLIYFQGNSAPDKSGLPSDRFSAERTGGSVSTLTIQRTQQEDSAVYLCASSVSPGNTEAFFGQGTRLTVV.

This sequence joins TRBV28 and TRBJ2-3; 9 nucleotides agree with TRBD2. CDR1 MDHEN and CDR2 SYDVKM come from the germline V gene. The CDR3 runs to 16 residues. V shed 2 bases and J 8 bases; nucleotides not matched to a gene: 11. CDR3 bases: TGTGCCAGCAGTTTAGGGCCTAGCGGGAATGCAGGTACGCAGTATTTT. It is translated as CASSLGPSGNAGTQYF.

Judged by abundance, this clonotype is medium-sized. The rearrangement uses TRBV29-1 and TRBJ1-4; D is uncertain. Trimming pared 6 bases from V and 0 bases from J, leaving 11 bases between. There are 14 residues in the CDR3. Germline V gene lookup returns CDR1 SQVTM and CDR2 ANQGSEA. CDR3 sequence (DNA): TGCAGCGTAACGGGGTTAGCAACTAATGAAAAACTGTTTTTT. This codes for CSVTGLATNEKLFF. Variable domain in full (rest from reference TRBV29-1 and TRBJ1-4): SAVISQKPSRDICQRGTSLTIQCQVDSQVTMMFWYRQQPGQSLTLIATANQGSEATYESGFVIDKFPISRPNLTFSTLTVSNMSPEDSSIYLCSVTGLATNEKLFFGSGTQLSVL.

The chain is built from TRBV7-9 and TRBJ1-5; maybe TRBD1 (5 bases). The CDR3 has 15 residues. CDR1 and CDR2 (germline): SEHNR, FQNEAQ (reference sequence). V lost 5 bases and J lost 3, with 14 bases in between. The CDR3 coding sequence is TGTGCCAGCAGCCTTTATGACAGAGCCAATCAGCCCCAGCATTTT. Its protein product is CASSLYDRANQPQHF.

This clonotype is classed as medium-sized. V gene TRBV12-3 or TRBV12-4 combines with J gene TRBJ2-5, with TRBD1 matching 7 bases. This CDR3 spans 14 amino acids. V trimming: 5 bases; J trimming: 2 bases; junction bases outside the gene matches: 5. CDR3 coding DNA: TGTGCCAGCAGTGTCGACAGGGAGCAAGAGACCCAGTACTTC. This sequence encodes CASSVDREQETQYF.

This clonotype came up a few times. The chain recombines TRBV6-5 with TRBJ2-7; perhaps TRBD2 as D (5 bases). V was shortened by 11 bases and J by 6 bases, with 20 bases between the two germline ends. Germline-derived CDR1 and CDR2 are MNHEY and SVGAGI. The CDR3 length is 13 residues. The CDR3 loop is CACASSPSGEQYF. The CDR3 DNA reads as TGTGCCTGTGCTAGCTCCCCCTCGGGCGAGCAGTACTTC.

To note about this clonotype: Given a much more abundant clone one base away, this may be a read error. V is TRBV27 and J is TRBJ1-4; D remains ambiguous. The CDR3 is 13 amino acids. The germline V gene encodes CDR1 MNHEY and CDR2 SMNVEV (reference sequence). In DNA, the CDR3 is TGTGCCTGCAGTTTCGGCGGTCTCGGGAAACTGTTTTTT. It yields the protein CACSFGGLGKLFF.

By share of the sample, this clonotype is medium-sized (0.01 to 0.1%). CDR3 protein: CASKPDRGGNYGYTF. DNA for the CDR3: TGTGCCAGTAAACCCGACAGGGGCGGTAACTATGGCTACACCTTC. The genes are TRBV19 and TRBJ1-2; 8 nucleotides align to TRBD1. Trimming took 7 bases from V and 1 from J; bases not matched to a gene: 8. From germline, CDR1 is LNHDA and CDR2 SQIVND (reference sequence). The CDR3 length is 15 residues.

This clonotype is termed medium-sized. The rearrangement uses TRBV6-1 and TRBJ1-3; D gene uncertain. Germline loops: CDR1 MNHNS, CDR2 SASEGT. The germline V and J ends were trimmed by 6 bases and 0 bases, with 9 bases remaining between them. The CDR3 is 14 residues long. CDR3 sequence reads: CASRDPNSGNTIYF. In DNA form, the CDR3 reads TGTGCCAGCAGGGATCCGAACTCTGGAAACACCATATATTTT.

Only a few counts were recorded for this clonotype. The chain has TRBV4-2 and TRBJ2-1, with D possibly TRBD2 on 5 matching bases. Trimming took off 4 bases at V and 0 bases at J, with 10 bases between the two ends. The CDR3 extends over 15 amino acids. Germline V gene data show CDR1 as LGHNA and CDR2 as YNFKEQ. CDR3 DNA sequence: TGTGCCAGCAGCCCAGGACTCAGCTCCTACAATGAGCAGTTCTTC. Protein: CASSPGLSSYNEQFF.

By sample fraction, this clonotype is medium-sized. The genes are TRBV15 and TRBJ2-7, with D unresolved. Germline CDR1 LNHNV, CDR2 YYDKDF (reference sequence). This CDR3 spans 15 amino acids. With 4 bases removed from V and 0 bases from J, the gap between germline ends came to 13 bases. The DNA for the CDR3 is TGTGCCACCAGCACGACCCCGGATAGCTCCTACGAGCAGTACTTC. This sequence encodes CATSTTPDSSYEQYF.

This clonotype was seen only once. The chain carries TRBV10-1 and TRBJ1-3; no clear D gene. Deletions cut 6 bases from V and 9 bases from J, with 15 bases between. Germline V lookup: CDR1 WNHNN, CDR2 SYGVQD (reference sequence). This CDR3 has 13 residues. The CDR3 DNA reads as TGCGCCAGCAGGGAGGGTCCATCCGGCACCATATATTTT. Its protein product is CASREGPSGTIYF.

The chain carries TRBV5-1 and TRBJ2-3; 13 bases agree with TRBD2. The CDR3 covers 16 residues. The germline V gene has CDR1 SGHRS and CDR2 YFSETQ. V was pared by 4 bases and J by 0 bases, with 2 bases of the junction left unmatched. The CDR3 sequence: CASSRGLAGSTDTQYF. The DNA for the CDR3 is TGCGCCAGCAGCCGGGGACTAGCGGGGAGCACAGATACGCAGTATTTT.

This clonotype has more than one count but fewer than ten. CDR3 sequence: CASSSYYSGRHTDTQYF. CDR3 sequence (DNA): TGTGCCAGCAGCTCGTACTATAGCGGGAGACATACAGATACGCAGTATTTT. The V gene is TRBV7-9, the J gene TRBJ2-3, with 9 bases that match TRBD2. The length of the CDR3 is 17 residues. In germline, CDR1 is SEHNR, CDR2 FQNEAQ (reference sequence). V shed 4 bases, J shed 3 bases, and the junction held 11 bases outside the gene matches.